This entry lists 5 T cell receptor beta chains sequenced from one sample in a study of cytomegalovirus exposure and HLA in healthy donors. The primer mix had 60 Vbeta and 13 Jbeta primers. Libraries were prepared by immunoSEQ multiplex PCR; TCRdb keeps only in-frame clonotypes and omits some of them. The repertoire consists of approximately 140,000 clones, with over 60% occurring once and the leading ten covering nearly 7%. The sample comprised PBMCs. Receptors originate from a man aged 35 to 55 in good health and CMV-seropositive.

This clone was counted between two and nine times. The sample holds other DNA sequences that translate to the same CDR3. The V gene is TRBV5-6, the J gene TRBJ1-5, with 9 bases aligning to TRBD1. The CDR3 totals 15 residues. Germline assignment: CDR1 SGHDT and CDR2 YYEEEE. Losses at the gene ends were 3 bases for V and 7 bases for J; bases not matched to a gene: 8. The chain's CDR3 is CASSWGQGKGQPQHF. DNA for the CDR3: TGTGCCAGCAGCTGGGGACAGGGCAAAGGCCAGCCCCAGCATTTT. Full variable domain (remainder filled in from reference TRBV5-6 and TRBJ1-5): DAGVTQSPTHLIKTRGQQVTLRCSPKSGHDTVSWYQQALGQGPQFIFQYYEEEERQRGNFPDRFSGHQFPNYSSELNVNALLLGDSALYLCASSWGQGKGQPQHFGDGTRLSIL.

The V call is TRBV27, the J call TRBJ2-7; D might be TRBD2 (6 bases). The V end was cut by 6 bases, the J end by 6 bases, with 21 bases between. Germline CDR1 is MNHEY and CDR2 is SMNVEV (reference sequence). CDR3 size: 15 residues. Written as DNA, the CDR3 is TGTGCCAGCAGGGACCTGGGACTGTCCGGAGCCGAGCAGTACTTC. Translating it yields CASRDLGLSGAEQYF.

The CDR3 loop reads CASSPTGRGGYQTFF. CDR3 DNA sequence: TGTGCCAGCAGCCCGACCGGGCGGGGGGGCTATCAGACGTTCTTC. The rearrangement joins TRBV7-8 to TRBJ2-1, with TRBD2 matching 9 bases. CDR1 SGHVS and CDR2 FQNEAQ come from the germline V gene. CDR3 length: 15 amino acids. The ends lost 5 bases at V and 15 bases at J; junction bases unmatched: 17. Full variable domain (rest looked up from reference TRBV7-8 and TRBJ2-1): GAGVSQSPRYKVAKRGQDVALRCDPISGHVSLFWYQQALGQGPEFLTYFQNEAQLDKSGLPSDRFFAERPEGSVSTLKIQRTQQEDSAVYLCASSPTGRGGYQTFFGPGTRLTVL.

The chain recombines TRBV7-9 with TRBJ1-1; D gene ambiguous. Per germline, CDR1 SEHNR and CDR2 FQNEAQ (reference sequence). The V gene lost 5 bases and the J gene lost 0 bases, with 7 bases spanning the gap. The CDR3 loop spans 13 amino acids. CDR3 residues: CASSTGLNTEAFF. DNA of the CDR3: TGTGCCAGCAGCACGGGGTTGAACACTGAAGCTTTCTTT.

The CDR3, as DNA: TGTGCCAGCGGGTTGGCGGACACTGAAGCTTTCTTT. This gives the protein CASGLADTEAFF. V is TRBV9 and J is TRBJ1-1; D call uncertain. The CDR3 spans 12 residues. Germline V gene sequence: CDR1 SGDLS, CDR2 YYNGEE. Trimming pared 7 bases from V and 3 bases from J, leaving 10 bases between.